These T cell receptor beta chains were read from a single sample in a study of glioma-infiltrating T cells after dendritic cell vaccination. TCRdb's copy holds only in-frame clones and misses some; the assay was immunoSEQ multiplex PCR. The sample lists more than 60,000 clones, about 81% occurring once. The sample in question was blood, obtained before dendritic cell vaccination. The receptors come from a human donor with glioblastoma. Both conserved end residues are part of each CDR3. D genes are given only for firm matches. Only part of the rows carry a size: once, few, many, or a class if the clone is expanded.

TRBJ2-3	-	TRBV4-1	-	TGCGCCAGCAGCCAAGAAGTCGGGGGGCGGACAGATACGCAGTATTTT	CASSQEVGGRTDTQYF
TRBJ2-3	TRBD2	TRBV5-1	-	TGCGCCAGCAGCTCGATCCCCCCCGGGACTAGCGGGGACGATACGCAGTATTTT	CASSSIPPGTSGDDTQYF
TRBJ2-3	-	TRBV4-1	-	TGCGCCAGCAGCCAAGATCTCCGGGGTGGCGGGGGCACAGATACGCAGTATTTT	CASSQDLRGGGGTDTQYF
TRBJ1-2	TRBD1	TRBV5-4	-	TGTGCCAGCAGCCCCGAGGGGACAGGGGAGTATGGCTACACCTTC	CASSPEGTGEYGYTF
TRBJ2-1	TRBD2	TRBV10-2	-	TGCGCCAGCAGCCGAGCTAGCGGGGGCCACTCCTACAATGAGCAGTTCTTC	CASSRASGGHSYNEQFF
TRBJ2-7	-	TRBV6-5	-	TGTGCCAGCAGTGGCGGGCCCCCGGCGCGCGAGCAGTACTTC	CASSGGPPAREQYF
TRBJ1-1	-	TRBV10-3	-	TGTGCCATCAGTGAGGTGGGCACGGGGGACACTGAAGCTTTCTTT	CAISEVGTGDTEAFF
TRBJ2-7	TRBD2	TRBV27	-	TGTGCCAGCAGTTTCGGGACGGGGGGATCCTACGAGCAGTACTTC	CASSFGTGGSYEQYF
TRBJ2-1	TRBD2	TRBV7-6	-	TGTGCCAGCAGCTTAGGGACTAGCGGGGGGAATGAGCAGTTCTTC	CASSLGTSGGNEQFF
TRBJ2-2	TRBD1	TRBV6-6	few	TGTGCCAGCAGTTCGGGACAGATCACCGGGGAGCTGTTTTTT	CASSSGQITGELFF
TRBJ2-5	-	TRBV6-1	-	TGTGCCAGCACCCTCGGGACCCAGTACTTC	CASTLGTQYF
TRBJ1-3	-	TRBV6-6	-	TGTGCCATCAGCAGCAGGGAGGCCGGAAACACCATATATTTT	CAISSREAGNTIYF
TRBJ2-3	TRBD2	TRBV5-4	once	TGTGCCAGCAGCTCCTTAGCGGGGGGGCGAACAGATACGCAGTATTTT	CASSSLAGGRTDTQYF
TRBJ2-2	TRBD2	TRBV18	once	TGTGCCAGCTCACCAGCATTAGCGGGTCGCGCGAACACCGGGGAGCTGTTTTTT	CASSPALAGRANTGELFF
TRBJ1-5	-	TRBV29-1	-	TGCAGCGTTGGCAGCGGCAATCAGCCCCAGCATTTT	CSVGSGNQPQHF
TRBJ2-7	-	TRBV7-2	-	TGTGCCAGCAGCTTGAACAGGGTGCCCAACGAGCAGTACTTC	CASSLNRVPNEQYF
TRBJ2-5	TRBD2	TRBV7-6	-	TGTGCCAGCAGCGTGGGACTAGCGGGGGGGGAGACCCAGTACTTC	CASSVGLAGGETQYF
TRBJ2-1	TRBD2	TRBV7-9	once	TGTGCCAGCAGCTTAGCGGGGGGACTAGCGGGGAGCCCCCTGGGCGAGCAGTTCTTC	CASSLAGGLAGSPLGEQFF
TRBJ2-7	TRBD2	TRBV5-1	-	TGCGCCAGCAGCTTGGTAGCGGGGGGGTCCTACGAGCAGTACTTC	CASSLVAGGSYEQYF
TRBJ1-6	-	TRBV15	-	TGTGCCACCAGACGGGAGAATTCACCCCTCCACTTT	CATRRENSPLHF
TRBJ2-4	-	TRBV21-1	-	TGTGCCAGCAGCCGTTGGTGTGTGGAGGGCATTCAGTACTTC	CASSRWCVEGIQYF
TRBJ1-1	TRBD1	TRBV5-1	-	TGCGCCAGCGGACAGGAGACGAACACTGAAGCTTTCTTT	CASGQETNTEAFF
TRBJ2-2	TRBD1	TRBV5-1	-	TGCGCCAGCAGCTTGGCCCCGGACAGGGGGCGCGGGTTGGCCGGGGAGCTGTTTTTT	CASSLAPDRGRGLAGELFF
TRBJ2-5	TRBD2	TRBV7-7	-	TGTGCTAGCAGCTTGGGCGCGGGGGGGACGGAGACCCAGTACTTC	CASSLGAGGTETQYF
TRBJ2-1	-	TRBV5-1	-	TGCGCCAGCAGCTTGACCCAACAGGGAAATGAGCAGTTCTTC	CASSLTQQGNEQFF
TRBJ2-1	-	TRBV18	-	TGTGCCAGCTCACCTGAGGGAATCTACAATGAGCAGTTCTTC	CASSPEGIYNEQFF
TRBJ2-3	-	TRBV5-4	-	TGTGCCAGCAGGTTAAACGGGGATCCGCAGTATTTT	CASRLNGDPQYF
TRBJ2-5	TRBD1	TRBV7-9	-	TGTGCCAGCAGCTCAAGGGGGCCGGAGACCCAGTACTTC	CASSSRGPETQYF
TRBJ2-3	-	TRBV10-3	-	TGTGCCATCAGTGCCCAGCTAGGTGTGCAGTATTTT	CAISAQLGVQYF
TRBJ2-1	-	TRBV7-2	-	TGTGCCAGCAGCCGGGGTCTTTCCTACAATGAGCAGTTCTTC	CASSRGLSYNEQFF
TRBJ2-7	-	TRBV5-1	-	TGCGCCAGCAGCTTGGTGTGGGACACCTCCTCCTACGAGCAGTACTTC	CASSLVWDTSSYEQYF
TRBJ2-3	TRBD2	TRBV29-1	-	TGCAGCGTTGAAGGGCCAGCGGGGGGCACAGATACGCAGTATTTT	CSVEGPAGGTDTQYF
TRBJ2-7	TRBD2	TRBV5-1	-	TGCGCCAGCAGCTTGTCCTTAGCGGGGGGGTTCTACGAGCAGTACTTC	CASSLSLAGGFYEQYF